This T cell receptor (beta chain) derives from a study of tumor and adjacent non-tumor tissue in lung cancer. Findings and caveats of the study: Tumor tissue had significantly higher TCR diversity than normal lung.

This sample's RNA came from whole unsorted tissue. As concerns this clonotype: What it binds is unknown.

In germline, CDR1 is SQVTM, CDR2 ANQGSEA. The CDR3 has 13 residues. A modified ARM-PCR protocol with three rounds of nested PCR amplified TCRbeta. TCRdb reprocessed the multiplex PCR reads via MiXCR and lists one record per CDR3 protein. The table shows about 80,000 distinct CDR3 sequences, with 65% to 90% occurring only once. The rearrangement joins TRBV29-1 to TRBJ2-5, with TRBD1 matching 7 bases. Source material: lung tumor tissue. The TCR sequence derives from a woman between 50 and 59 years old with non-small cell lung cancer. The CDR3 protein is CSVLGTEQETQYF. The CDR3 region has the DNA TGCAGTGTTCTGGGGACAGAGCAAGAGACCCAGTACTTC.